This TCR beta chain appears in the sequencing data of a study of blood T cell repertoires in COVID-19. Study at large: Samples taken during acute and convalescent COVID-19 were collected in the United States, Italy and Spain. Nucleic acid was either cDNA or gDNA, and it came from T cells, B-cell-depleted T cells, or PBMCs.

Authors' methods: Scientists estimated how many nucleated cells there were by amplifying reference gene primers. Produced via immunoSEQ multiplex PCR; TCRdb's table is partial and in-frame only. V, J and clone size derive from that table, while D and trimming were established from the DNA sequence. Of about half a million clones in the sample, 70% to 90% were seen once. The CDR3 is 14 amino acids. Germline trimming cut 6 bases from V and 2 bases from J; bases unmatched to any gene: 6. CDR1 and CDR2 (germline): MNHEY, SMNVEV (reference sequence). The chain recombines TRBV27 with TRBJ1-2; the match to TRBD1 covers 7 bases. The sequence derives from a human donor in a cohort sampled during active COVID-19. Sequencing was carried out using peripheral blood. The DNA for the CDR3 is TGTGCCAGCAGCGCCCGGGACAGAAACTATGGCTACACCTTC. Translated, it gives CASSARDRNYGYTF.